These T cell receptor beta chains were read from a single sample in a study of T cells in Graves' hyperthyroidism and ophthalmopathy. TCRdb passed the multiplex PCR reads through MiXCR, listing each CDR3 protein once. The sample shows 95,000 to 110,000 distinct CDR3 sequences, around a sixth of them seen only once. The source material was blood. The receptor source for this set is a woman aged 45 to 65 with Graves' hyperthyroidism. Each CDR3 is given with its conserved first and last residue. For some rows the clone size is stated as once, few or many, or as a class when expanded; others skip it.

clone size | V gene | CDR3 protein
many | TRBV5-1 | CASSSGGTSTVNEQFF
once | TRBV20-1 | CSARDRGTGELFF
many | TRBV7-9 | CASTPPEGVYEQYF
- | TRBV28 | CASAIGLAGGSLYEQYF
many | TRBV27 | CASSSPLAGGLPGELFF
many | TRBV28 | CAIGTAGLGEKLFF
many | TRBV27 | CASSSRADTQYF
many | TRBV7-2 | CASSLGQFNEQFF
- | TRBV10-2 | CASSETGGWAKNIQYF
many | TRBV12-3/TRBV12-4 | CASSLSWGQNTEAFF
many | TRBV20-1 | CSARREEVYNEQFF
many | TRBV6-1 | CASRRGVTEAFF
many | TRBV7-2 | CASSVAGWYTGELFF
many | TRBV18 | CASSLTMNTEAFF
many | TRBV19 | CASSIDRTLAYGELFF
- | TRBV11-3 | CASSLGTVLAYEQYF